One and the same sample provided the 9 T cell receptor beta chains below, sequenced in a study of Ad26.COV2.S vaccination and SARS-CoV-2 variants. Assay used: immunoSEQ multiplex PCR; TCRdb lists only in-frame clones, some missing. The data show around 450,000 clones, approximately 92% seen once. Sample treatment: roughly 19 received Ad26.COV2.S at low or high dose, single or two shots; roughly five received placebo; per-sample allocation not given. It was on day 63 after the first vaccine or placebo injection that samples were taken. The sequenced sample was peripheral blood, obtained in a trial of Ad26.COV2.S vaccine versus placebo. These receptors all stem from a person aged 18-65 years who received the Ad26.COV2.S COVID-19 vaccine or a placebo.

CDR3 bases: TGTGCCAGCAGCTGGAGCGGGATTAGCGGGGAGCTGTTTTTT. Its protein product is CASSWSGISGELFF. The rearrangement uses TRBV5-4 and TRBJ2-2, with TRBD2 matching 7 bases. Germline V gene sequence: CDR1 SGHNT, CDR2 YYREEE (reference sequence). This CDR3 has 14 residues. V was clipped by 3 bases and J by 7 bases; unmatched bases: 6.

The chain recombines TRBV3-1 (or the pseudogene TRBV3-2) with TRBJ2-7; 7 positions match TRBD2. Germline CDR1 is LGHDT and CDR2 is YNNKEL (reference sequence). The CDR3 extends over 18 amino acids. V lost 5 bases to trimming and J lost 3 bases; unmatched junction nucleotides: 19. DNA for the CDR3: TGTGCCAGCAGCACCTGGCGGGAGCTATTTCTCGGGAGCTACGAGCAGTACTTC. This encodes CASSTWRELFLGSYEQYF.

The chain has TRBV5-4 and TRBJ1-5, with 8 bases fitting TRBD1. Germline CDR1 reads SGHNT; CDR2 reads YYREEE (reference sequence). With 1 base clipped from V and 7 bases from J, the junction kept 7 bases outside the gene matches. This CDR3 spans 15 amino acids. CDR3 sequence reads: CASSLFGTGGQPQHF. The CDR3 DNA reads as TGTGCCAGCAGCTTGTTCGGGACAGGTGGCCAGCCCCAGCATTTT.

CDR3 in amino acids: CASSVHPSPVNTIYF. The CDR3, as DNA: TGTGCCAGCAGCGTCCACCCTTCCCCGGTGAACACCATATATTTT. The chain has TRBV9 and TRBJ1-3; D is unclear. Trimming removed 2 bases at V and 7 bases at J, with 16 bases between. This CDR3 contains 15 residues. Per germline, CDR1 SGDLS and CDR2 YYNGEE.

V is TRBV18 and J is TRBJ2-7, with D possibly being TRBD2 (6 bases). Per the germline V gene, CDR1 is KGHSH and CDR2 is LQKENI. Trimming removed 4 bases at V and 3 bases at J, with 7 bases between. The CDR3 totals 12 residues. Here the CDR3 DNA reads TGTGCCAGCTCACAAGCGGGCTACGAGCAGTACTTC. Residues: CASSQAGYEQYF. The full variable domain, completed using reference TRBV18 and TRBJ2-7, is NAGVMQNPRHLVRRRGQEARLRCSPMKGHSHVYWYRQLPEEGLKFMVYLQKENIIDESGMPKERFSAEFPKEGPSILRIQQVVRGDSAAYFCASSQAGYEQYFGPGTRLTVT.

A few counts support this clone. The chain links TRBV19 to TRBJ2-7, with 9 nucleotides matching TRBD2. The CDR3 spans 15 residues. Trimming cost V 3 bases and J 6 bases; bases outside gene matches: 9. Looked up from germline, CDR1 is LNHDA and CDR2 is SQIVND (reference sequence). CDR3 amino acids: CASSMTSGTLGEQYF. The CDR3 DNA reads TGTGCCAGTAGTATGACTAGCGGAACCCTGGGCGAGCAGTACTTC.

The CDR3 nucleotides are TGTGCCAGCAGTGCGACAAGAGAGACCCAGTACTTC. Protein: CASSATRETQYF. The chain couples TRBV2 to TRBJ2-5, with unresolved D. The CDR3 is made up of 12 amino acids. Looked up from germline, CDR1 is SNHLY and CDR2 is FYNNEI. V was trimmed by 4 bases and J by 4 bases, leaving 7 bases between them.

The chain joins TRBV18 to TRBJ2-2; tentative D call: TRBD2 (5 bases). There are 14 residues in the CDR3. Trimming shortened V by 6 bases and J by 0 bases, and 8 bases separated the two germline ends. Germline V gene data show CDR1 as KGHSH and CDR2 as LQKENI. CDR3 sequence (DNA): TGTGCCAGCTCGGCGGGTGCGAACACCGGGGAGCTGTTTTTT. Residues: CASSAGANTGELFF. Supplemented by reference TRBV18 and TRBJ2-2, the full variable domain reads NAGVMQNPRHLVRRRGQEARLRCSPMKGHSHVYWYRQLPEEGLKFMVYLQKENIIDESGMPKERFSAEFPKEGPSILRIQQVVRGDSAAYFCASSAGANTGELFFGEGSRLTVL.

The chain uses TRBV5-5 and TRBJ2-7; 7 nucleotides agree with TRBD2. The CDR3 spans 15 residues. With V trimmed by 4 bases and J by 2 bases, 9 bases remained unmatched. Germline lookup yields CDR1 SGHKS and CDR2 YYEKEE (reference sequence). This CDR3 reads CASSPSSSGTYEQYF. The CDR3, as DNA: TGTGCCAGCAGCCCATCCTCTAGCGGAACCTACGAGCAGTACTTC. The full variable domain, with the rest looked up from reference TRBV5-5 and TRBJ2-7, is DAGVTQSPTHLIKTRGQQVTLRCSPISGHKSVSWYQQVLGQGPQFIFQYYEKEERGRGNFPDRFSARQFPNYSSELNVNALLLGDSALYLCASSPSSSGTYEQYFGPGTRLTVT.